These T cell receptor beta chains were read from a single sample in a study of shared clonotypes between healthy human individuals. TCRdb's copy holds only in-frame clones and misses some; the assay was immunoSEQ multiplex PCR. The sample includes about 520,000 clones, roughly 95% seen only once; the top ten take about 0.067%. The sequenced sample consisted of naive CD4+ T cells sorted from blood. The receptors stem from a woman in her 30s in good health. The CDR3 runs from the conserved cysteine through the conserved F or W. D genes are given only for firm matches. Where a row states a size, it is once, few, many or the class of an expanded clone; other rows omit it.

d_gene	v_gene	abundance	CDR3aa
TRBD1	TRBV27	NA	CATGTGTINEQFF
NA	TRBV28	few	CASSSGIQPQHF
NA	TRBV4-2	NA	CASSQAPGRSPKNIQYF
TRBD1	TRBV6-5	NA	CASTPTGENTEAFF
NA	TRBV6-5	NA	CASTSLDVPTYEQYF
NA	TRBV28	NA	CASSSLGVGQYF
NA	TRBV19	NA	CASSPVIWTGPQHF
NA	TRBV30	NA	CAWGGRARGEETQYF
NA	TRBV4-1	NA	CASKPGRSGNTIYF
NA	TRBV27	NA	CASSPGRMNTEAFF
NA	TRBV7-2	NA	CASSIFGTGANVLTF
TRBD2	TRBV28	NA	CASSPPGLAGYNEQFF
NA	TRBV5-1	NA	CASSLGTILYEQYF
TRBD2	TRBV5-1	NA	CASSPGTSTETQYF
TRBD1	TRBV6-5	once	CASSYSGTGYEQYF
TRBD2	TRBV6-4	NA	CASSLSSGGLDVEQYF
TRBD1	TRBV5-4	NA	CASSSTGKGPDSAGELFF
NA	TRBV5-1	NA	CASSLGIQETQYF
NA	TRBV28	NA	CASQGWDWTQYF
NA	TRBV6-6	NA	CASTLRGGSGTDTQYF
NA	TRBV27	NA	CASAGRRHSYEQYF
TRBD2	TRBV19	NA	CASSNTGTSSYEQYF
NA	TRBV28	NA	CASRNGGYEQYF
TRBD1	TRBV4-1	NA	CASSQVGPGQGYEQYF